A selection of T cell receptor beta chains follows, all from one sample in a study of blood T cells in healthy people across ages. TCRdb processed the 5' RACE reads anew with MiXCR; each CDR3 protein has one entry. This table has approximately 680,000 distinct CDR3 sequences, approximately 29% appearing once. Sample: blood. These receptors all stem from a woman of 80 years or more in good health. Both conserved end residues are part of each CDR3. Each record gives: V gene, clone size, J gene, D gene, CDR3 DNA, CDR3 protein. A D gene is named only where the DNA matches it firmly. Clone size is not always given. Where it is, it says once, few, many or a class for expanded clones.

>TRBV3-1|few|TRBJ1-2|NA
TGTGCCAGCAGCCCGGGACCAGGGTTTGGAGTGAACTATGGCTACACCTTC
CASSPGPGFGVNYGYTF
>TRBV9|many|TRBJ2-3|TRBD2
TGTGCCAGCAGTAGGTTTAGCGGGGACACAGATACGCAGTATTTT
CASSRFSGDTDTQYF
>TRBV19|NA|TRBJ1-5|TRBD1
TGTGCCAGTAGAAGACAGGGAGACAATCAGCCCCAGCATTTT
CASRRQGDNQPQHF
>TRBV29-1|NA|TRBJ1-4|TRBD1
TGCAGCGCCTCGACAGGGGCTAATGAAAAACTGTTTTTT
CSASTGANEKLFF
>TRBV10-3|once|TRBJ2-3|NA
TGTGCCATCAGCGCGGCGGGGCCGATAGATACGCAGTATTTT
CAISAAGPIDTQYF
>TRBV30|NA|TRBJ2-1|NA
TGTGCCTGGAATCCCCCTCCCAATGAGCAGTTCTTC
CAWNPPPNEQFF
>TRBV4-2|few|TRBJ2-2|NA
TGTGCCAGCAGCCATCCCCAGGGGACCGGGGAGCTGTTTTTT
CASSHPQGTGELFF
>TRBV30|NA|TRBJ1-4|NA
TGTGCCTGGAGTGGAACGGGATTTCCCCGTGAAAAACTGTTTTTT
CAWSGTGFPREKLFF
>TRBV5-6|many|TRBJ2-7|NA
TGTGCCAGCAGCTTCGGCCCACCTCGGCCTACCACCTACGAGCAGTACTTC
CASSFGPPRPTTYEQYF
>TRBV7-2|NA|TRBJ2-1|NA
TGTGCCAGCAACCAGACGACAGGTTACTCCTACAATGAGCAGTTCTTC
CASNQTTGYSYNEQFF
>TRBV5-8|many|TRBJ2-3|TRBD2
TGTGCCAGCAGCTTGGATAGCGGGGGGGCAGTAGATACGCAGTATTTT
CASSLDSGGAVDTQYF
>TRBV20-1|NA|TRBJ2-3|NA
TGCAGTGCTAGTCTCCGGATAACAGATACGCAGTATTTT
CSASLRITDTQYF
>TRBV29-1|NA|TRBJ2-7|NA
TGCAGCGTGGAGGGACGGGCGGACTACGAGCAGTACTTC
CSVEGRADYEQYF
>TRBV6-1|once|TRBJ2-5|NA
TGTGCCAGCAGTGAAATGATAACAGTCCAAGAGACCCAGTACTTC
CASSEMITVQETQYF
>TRBV2|NA|TRBJ2-3|NA
TGTGCCAGCAGTGGGAGCCGAGCAGGGACAGATACGCAGTATTTT
CASSGSRAGTDTQYF
>TRBV9|NA|TRBJ2-7|TRBD1
TGTGCCAGCAGCGTAGTTCCCGGGACAGGGGGCTACGAGCAGTACTTC
CASSVVPGTGGYEQYF
>TRBV9|many|TRBJ1-1|TRBD1
TGTGCCAGCAGCCAGGGGGCCCTTACTGAAGCTTTCTTT
CASSQGALTEAFF
>TRBV3-1|many|TRBJ2-1|NA
TGTGCCAGCAGCCAAGATCTTGTAGGGGGGAATGAGCAGTTCTTC
CASSQDLVGGNEQFF
>TRBV4-2|few|TRBJ2-2|NA
TGTGCCAGCAGCCAAGATCGACTATACACCGGGGAGCTGTTTTTT
CASSQDRLYTGELFF
>TRBV6-5|many|TRBJ2-7|NA
TGTGCCAGCAGTTACAAAAGCTCCTACGAGCAGTACTTC
CASSYKSSYEQYF
>TRBV6-5|many|TRBJ2-1|NA
TGTGCCAGCAGCTCCGGGACATCATACAATGAGCAGTTCTTC
CASSSGTSYNEQFF
>TRBV2|many|TRBJ1-2|TRBD1
TGTGCCAGCACCGGACAGGGGGCAAACTATGGCTACACCTTC
CASTGQGANYGYTF
>TRBV4-3|few|TRBJ2-7|TRBD1
TGCGCCAGCAGCCAAGCCCGGACAGGGGTGATCTACGAGCAGTACTTC
CASSQARTGVIYEQYF